Presented here are 11 T cell receptor beta chains from one specimen sequenced in a study of shared clonotypes between healthy human individuals. The method was immunoSEQ multiplex PCR; TCRdb's version includes in-frame clones alone and lacks a portion of them. The data contain over a million clones, approximately 98.5% of them singletons. Sequences were obtained from naive CD4+ T cells sorted from blood. Subset here: CD45RA+ positively selected. The receptors stem from a man in his thirties or forties in good health.

V usage is TRBV5-1 and J usage is TRBJ2-1; a possible D gene is TRBD2 (5 bases). Trimming removed 3 bases from V and 0 bases from J, with 13 bases in between. The germline CDR1 and CDR2 sequences are SGHRS and YFSETQ. This CDR3 region has 16 residues. CDR3 DNA: TGCGCCAGCAGCTCCGGGATTCCTAGCTCCTACAATGAGCAGTTCTTC. Translated: CASSSGIPSSYNEQFF.

The chain links TRBV4-3 to TRBJ2-1; 7 positions match TRBD2. Germline-derived CDR1 and CDR2 are LGHNA and YSLEER. This CDR3 has 16 residues. Trimming removed 2 bases from V and 2 bases from J; junction bases left unmatched: 6. The CDR3 sequence is CASSQRLAGAYNEQFF. CDR3 nucleotides: TGCGCCAGCAGCCAACGTTTAGCGGGCGCCTACAATGAGCAGTTCTTC.

The chain joins TRBV5-1 to TRBJ2-1; a weak D match, TRBD2 (5 bases). CDR3 length equals 15 residues. Trimming stripped 4 bases from V and 2 bases from J, with 13 bases between. Germline CDR1 is SGHRS and CDR2 is YFSETQ. This CDR3 reads CASSATSFPYNEQFF. In DNA form, the CDR3 reads TGCGCCAGCAGCGCTACTAGTTTCCCCTACAATGAGCAGTTCTTC.

The chain employs TRBV30 and TRBJ1-1; D is perhaps TRBD1 (6 bases). The length of the CDR3 is 13 residues. V was cut by 7 bases and J by 5 bases, with 17 bases left in between. Germline CDR1 GTSNPN, CDR2 SVGIG (reference sequence). In DNA form, the CDR3 reads TGTGCCTCAGAACAGGGTATGAGGACTGAAGCTTTCTTT. This codes for CASEQGMRTEAFF.

This sequence joins TRBV7-9 and TRBJ2-6; no firm D call. Trimming cost V 5 bases and J 4 bases, with 12 bases left between them. The CDR3 is made up of 15 amino acids. Per germline, CDR1 SEHNR and CDR2 FQNEAQ (reference sequence). DNA of the CDR3: TGTGCCAGCAGCCAGTCGCAGGTCGGGGCCAACGTCCTGACTTTC. This translates into CASSQSQVGANVLTF.

The V and J genes are TRBV5-3 and TRBJ2-5; 7 positions match TRBD1. TRBV5-3 is given ORF status, its function remaining uncertain. Unmatched junction bases numbered 10, after V lost 4 bases and J lost 1 base. This CDR3 is built from 16 residues. CDR3 residues: CARSTRTGTAQETQYF. DNA of the CDR3: TGTGCCAGAAGCACGAGGACCGGGACAGCCCAAGAGACCCAGTACTTC.

The V and J genes are TRBV7-9 and TRBJ2-3; unclear D gene. With 1 base removed from V and 0 bases from J, the gap between germline ends came to 14 bases. CDR1 SEHNR and CDR2 FQNEAQ come from the germline V gene (reference sequence). The CDR3 consists of 17 residues. The CDR3 region has the DNA TGTGCCAGCAGCTTAGTACCCTTTCGGGTTAGCACAGATACGCAGTATTTT. It translates to CASSLVPFRVSTDTQYF.

V is TRBV13 and J is TRBJ2-1; D may be TRBD2 (5 bases). This CDR3 contains 16 residues. Germline CDR1 reads PRHDT; CDR2 reads FYEKMQ (reference sequence). V shed 0 bases and J shed 0 bases, with 9 bases lying between them. In DNA form, the CDR3 reads TGTGCCAGCAGCTTAGGTAGTGGGAGCTCCTACAATGAGCAGTTCTTC. This codes for CASSLGSGSSYNEQFF.

V gene TRBV5-5 combines with J gene TRBJ2-1; 10 bases fit TRBD2. The CDR3 is made up of 15 amino acids. V lost 4 bases, J lost 0 bases, and 1 base stayed unmatched. CDR1 and CDR2 from the germline V gene are SGHKS and YYEKEE (reference sequence). CDR3 nucleotides: TGTGCCAGCAGCCGACTAGCGGGCTCCTACAATGAGCAGTTCTTC. It is translated as CASSRLAGSYNEQFF. Variable domain in full (rest from reference TRBV5-5 and TRBJ2-1): DAGVTQSPTHLIKTRGQQVTLRCSPISGHKSVSWYQQVLGQGPQFIFQYYEKEERGRGNFPDRFSARQFPNYSSELNVNALLLGDSALYLCASSRLAGSYNEQFFGPGTRLTVL.

V is TRBV6-1 and J is TRBJ2-7, with D perhaps TRBD2 (5 bases). Germline loops: CDR1 MNHNS, CDR2 SASEGT. Between the trimmed V and J ends, which lost 6 bases and 3 bases, there was a span of 12 bases. This CDR3 has 13 residues. The CDR3 region is CASSDEGGYEQYF. Written as DNA, the CDR3 is TGTGCCAGCAGCGATGAGGGTGGCTACGAGCAGTACTTC.

The rearrangement links TRBV28 to TRBJ1-2; D call uncertain. V was pared by 7 bases and J by 1 base, with 10 bases between. Per germline, CDR1 MDHEN and CDR2 SYDVKM. CDR3 length: 13 residues. This chain's CDR3 is CASTGGINYGYTF. For the CDR3, the DNA is TGTGCCAGCACCGGCGGGATTAACTATGGCTACACCTTC.